One and the same sample provided the 17 T cell receptor beta chains below, sequenced in a study of OX40 agonist ivuxolimab in advanced cancers. Profiled with immunoSEQ multiplex PCR; TCRdb holds only in-frame clones, not every one. The sample contains around 26,000 clones, 85% to 90% of which appear only once. The sequencing here drew on CD4+ or CD8+ T cells sorted from blood, taken in a trial of the OX40 agonist ivuxolimab. These receptors originate from an adult with an advanced solid tumor such as melanoma, head and neck, liver or kidney cancer.

This rearrangement joins TRBV27 to TRBJ2-7, with TRBD1 as a possible D gene (5 bases). CDR1 MNHEY and CDR2 SMNVEV come from the germline V gene (reference sequence). The V gene lost 3 bases and the J gene lost 1 base, with 16 bases spanning the gap. The CDR3 loop spans 16 amino acids. The CDR3: CASSFTIDSSSYEQYF. CDR3 sequence (DNA): TGTGCCAGCAGTTTTACCATCGACAGCAGTTCCTACGAGCAGTACTTC.

This chain joins TRBV13 and TRBJ2-3; 14 bases agree with TRBD2. Germline-derived CDR1 and CDR2 are PRHDT and FYEKMQ (reference sequence). V lost 5 bases to trimming and J lost 4 bases; unmatched junction nucleotides: 14. CDR3 length equals 19 residues. The CDR3 coding sequence is TGTGCCAGCAGCCTATGGGACATCGGGACTAGCGGGAGTGCAGATACGCAGTATTTT. Its translation: CASSLWDIGTSGSADTQYF.

V usage is TRBV29-1 and J usage is TRBJ2-3, with 9 bases that match TRBD1. The CDR3 has 16 residues. Germline CDR1 and CDR2: SQVTM and ANQGSEA. V dropped 6 bases and J dropped 2; count of bases not matched to a gene: 12. The CDR3 here is CSVRGGTGLDTDTQYF. The CDR3 DNA reads TGCAGCGTCCGAGGGGGGACAGGGCTGGACACAGATACGCAGTATTTT.

This clone turned up a few times. The chain is built from TRBV10-3 and TRBJ2-1; D is uncertain. CDR1 is ENHRY, CDR2 SYGVKD, per germline. There are 15 residues in the CDR3. Trimming stripped 2 bases from V and 0 bases from J, with 8 bases between. The CDR3 DNA follows: TGTGCCATCAGTGAGGAAGCGCCCTCCTACAATGAGCAGTTCTTC. The encoded protein is CAISEEAPSYNEQFF.

The chain links TRBV19 to TRBJ2-1; TRBD2 aligns across 9 bases. V was pared by 5 bases and J by 7 bases, with 9 bases of the junction left unmatched. The CDR3 has 15 amino acids. The germline V gene encodes CDR1 LNHDA and CDR2 SQIVND (reference sequence). The CDR3 region has the DNA TGTGCCAGTAGTGTTTCTAGCGGGATAGCTAATGAGCAGTTCTTC. As protein: CASSVSSGIANEQFF.

The chain employs TRBV11-2 and TRBJ2-4; D remains ambiguous. Per germline, CDR1 SGHAT and CDR2 FQNNGV. V lost 1 base and J lost 3, with 7 bases in between. The CDR3 sequence is 14 residues long. The chain's CDR3 is CASSLGFGKNIQYF. The CDR3 coding sequence is TGTGCCAGCAGCTTAGGGTTTGGCAAAAACATTCAGTACTTC. Supplemented by reference TRBV11-2 and TRBJ2-4, the full variable domain reads EAGVAQSPRYKIIEKRQSVAFWCNPISGHATLYWYQQILGQGPKLLIQFQNNGVVDDSQLPKDRFSAERLKGVDSTLKIQPAKLEDSAVYLCASSLGFGKNIQYFGAGTRLSVL.

The J gene is TRBJ2-7, the V gene TRBV27; 10 bases align to TRBD2. This CDR3 contains 15 residues. With 2 bases clipped from V and 5 bases from J, the junction kept 6 bases outside the gene matches. Germline V gene sequence: CDR1 MNHEY, CDR2 SMNVEV (reference sequence). For the CDR3, the DNA is TGTGCCAGCAGTTTAGACCTAGCGGGAGTTAACGAGCAGTACTTC. Translated: CASSLDLAGVNEQYF.

The chain is built from TRBV21-1 and TRBJ1-2. TRBV21-1 is described as a pseudogene. The CDR3 sequence is 15 residues long. CDR3 sequence (DNA): TGTGCCAGCAGCAAAGAAGGAGGGACAAAGGGTGGCTACACCTTC. This translates into CASSKEGGTKGGYTF.

This clone came up once. The CDR3 is CASTALGTSGGSSYEQYF. The CDR3 DNA follows: TGTGCCAGCACCGCCTTGGGGACTAGCGGGGGAAGCTCCTACGAGCAGTACTTC. This chain links TRBV27 with TRBJ2-7, with 14 bases matching TRBD2. Trimming took 7 bases from V and 0 from J; bases not matched to a gene: 11. The CDR3 contains 18 residues. CDR1 is MNHEY and CDR2 is SMNVEV in the germline V gene (reference sequence).

The CDR3 DNA follows: TGTGCCAGCAGTGAATGGGGTCACGGCGAGGCCTACGAGCAGTACTTC. Translation gives CASSEWGHGEAYEQYF. The J gene is TRBJ2-7, the V gene TRBV2; D gene unclear. The CDR3 is 16 residues long. Germline V gives CDR1 SNHLY, CDR2 FYNNEI. V dropped 2 bases and J dropped 2 bases, with 16 bases sitting between them.

The chain employs TRBV11-2 and TRBJ2-5; a weak D match, TRBD2 (7 bases). The CDR3 is 15 residues long. Germline V lookup: CDR1 SGHAT, CDR2 FQNNGV. V was clipped by 5 bases and J by 5 bases, with 18 bases between them. CDR3 protein: CASSGWGGRQETQYF. The DNA for the CDR3 is TGTGCCAGCAGCGGCTGGGGGGGGCGTCAGGAGACCCAGTACTTC.

A note on this clone: This CDR3 is also generated by other DNA sequences in the sample. The chain uses TRBV7-9 and TRBJ2-7; D is undetermined. Germline V CDR1 and CDR2: SEHNR, FQNEAQ (reference sequence). This CDR3 has 11 amino acids. The V gene lost 2 bases and the J gene lost 4 bases, with 3 bases spanning the gap. CDR3 sequence (DNA): TGTGCCAGCAGCTTATCGTACGAGCAGTACTTC. This translates into CASSLSYEQYF. Combining the CDR3 with reference TRBV7-9 and TRBJ2-7 gives the whole variable domain DTGVSQNPRHKITKRGQNVTFRCDPISEHNRLYWYRQTLGQGPEFLTYFQNEAQLEKSRLLSDRFSAERPKGSFSTLEIQRTEQGDSAMYLCASSLSYEQYFGPGTRLTVT.

V and J are TRBV6-5 and TRBJ2-3, with D tentatively TRBD2 (5 bases). The CDR3 consists of 14 residues. Germline V CDR1 and CDR2: MNHEY, SVGAGI. V was pared by 3 bases and J by 0 bases, with 7 bases between. The CDR3 DNA reads TGTGCCAGCAGTTATGGACTCAGCACAGATACGCAGTATTTT. Translating gives CASSYGLSTDTQYF.

This CDR3 is CASSESGIQHNEQFF. The CDR3 DNA reads as TGTGCCAGCAGCGAGAGCGGGATCCAACACAATGAGCAGTTCTTC. The V gene is TRBV9, the J gene TRBJ2-1, with 7 positions matching TRBD2. With V trimmed by 3 bases and J by 5 bases, 8 bases remained unmatched. Germline V gives CDR1 SGDLS, CDR2 YYNGEE. The CDR3 totals 15 residues.

J is TRBJ1-3 and V is TRBV19; D is uncertain. V dropped 6 bases and J dropped 0 bases, with 12 bases sitting between them. Germline V CDR1 and CDR2: LNHDA, SQIVND (reference sequence). The CDR3 spans 15 residues. The CDR3 bases are TGTGCCAGTAGCCCAAGCGTGGACTCTGGAAACACCATATATTTT. This translates into CASSPSVDSGNTIYF.

The rearrangement links TRBV15 to TRBJ1-3; TRBD1 matches at 8 bases. The V segment lost 1 base and the J segment 5 bases; nucleotides outside the gene matches: 10. Germline assignment: CDR1 LNHNV and CDR2 YYDKDF (reference sequence). The CDR3 is 17 amino acids. The CDR3 here is CATSRGMGQEARNTIYF. DNA of the CDR3: TGTGCCACCAGCAGAGGCATGGGACAGGAGGCCAGAAACACCATATATTTT.

The chain links TRBV5-1 to TRBJ2-4, with 7 bases identical to TRBD1. The CDR3 length is 15 residues. Unmatched junction bases numbered 4, after V lost 4 bases and J lost 0 bases. Germline V gene lookup returns CDR1 SGHRS and CDR2 YFSETQ. Here the CDR3 DNA reads TGCGCCAGCAGCCCGGACAGGCTAGCCAAAAACATTCAGTACTTC. It specifies CASSPDRLAKNIQYF.